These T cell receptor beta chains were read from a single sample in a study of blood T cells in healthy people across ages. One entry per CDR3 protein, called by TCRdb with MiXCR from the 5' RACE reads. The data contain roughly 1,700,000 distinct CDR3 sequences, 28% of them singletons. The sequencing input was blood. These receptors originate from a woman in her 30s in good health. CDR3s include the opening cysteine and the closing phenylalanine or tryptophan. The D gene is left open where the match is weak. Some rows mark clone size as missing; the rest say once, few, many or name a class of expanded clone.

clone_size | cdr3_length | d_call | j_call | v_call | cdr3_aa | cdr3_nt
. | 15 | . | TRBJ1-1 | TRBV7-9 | CASSFRRGENTEAFF | TGTGCCAGCAGCTTTAGGAGGGGGGAAAACACTGAAGCTTTCTTT
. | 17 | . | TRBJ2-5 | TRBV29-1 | CSVEEKGAPSWSETQYF | TGCAGCGTTGAAGAGAAAGGGGCGCCGAGCTGGTCGGAGACCCAGTACTTC
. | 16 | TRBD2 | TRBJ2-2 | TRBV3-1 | CASSPSERGYTGERFF | TGTGCCAGCAGCCCATCCGAGCGGGGCTACACCGGGGAGCGGTTTTTT
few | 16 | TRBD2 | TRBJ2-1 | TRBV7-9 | CASSPRLAGGNHEQFF | TGTGCCAGCAGTCCCCGGCTAGCGGGGGGTAACCATGAGCAGTTCTTC
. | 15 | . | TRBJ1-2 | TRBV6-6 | CASRTGPTANYGYTF | TGTGCCAGCAGAACTGGACCTACAGCTAACTATGGCTACACCTTC
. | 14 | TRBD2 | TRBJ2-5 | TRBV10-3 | CASSSGNGEETQYF | TGTGCCTCGTCTAGCGGGAACGGGGAGGAGACCCAGTACTTC
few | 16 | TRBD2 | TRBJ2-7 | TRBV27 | CASSGGTAPSYNEQYF | TGTGCCAGCAGCGGGGGGACTGCCCCCTCCTACAATGAGCAGTACTTC
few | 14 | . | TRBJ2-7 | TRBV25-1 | CASSEGGILYEQYF | TGTGCCAGCAGTGAGGGCGGGATCCTCTACGAGCAGTACTTC
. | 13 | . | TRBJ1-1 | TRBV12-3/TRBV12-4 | CASSRPQGRAAFF | TGTGCCAGCAGCCGCCCCCAGGGGAGGGCAGCTTTCTTT
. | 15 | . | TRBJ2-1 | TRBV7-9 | CASIAYARDRNEQFF | TGTGCCAGCATCGCTTACGCGAGGGACCGCAATGAGCAGTTCTTC
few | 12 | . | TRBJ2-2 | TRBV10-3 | CAISEESGELFF | TGTGCCATCAGTGAGGAATCCGGGGAGCTGTTTTTT
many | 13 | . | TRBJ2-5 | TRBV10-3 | CAIRDIQEETQYF | TGTGCCATCAGGGACATCCAGGAAGAGACCCAGTACTTC
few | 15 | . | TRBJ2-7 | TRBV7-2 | CASSRRGGGFYEQYF | TGTGCCAGCAGCCGTCGGGGAGGGGGTTTCTACGAGCAGTACTTC
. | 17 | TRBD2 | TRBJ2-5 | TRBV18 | CASSPGLAGALQETQYF | TGTGCCAGCTCACCAGGACTAGCGGGAGCGCTCCAAGAGACCCAGTACTTC
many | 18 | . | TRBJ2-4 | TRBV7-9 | CANSPGGQVLRRAYIQYF | TGTGCCAACAGCCCGGGGGGACAGGTTCTCCGCCGCGCGTACATTCAGTACTTC
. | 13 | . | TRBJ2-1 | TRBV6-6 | CASSQDLRTEQFF | TGTGCCAGCAGCCAGGATCTGAGGACCGAGCAGTTCTTC
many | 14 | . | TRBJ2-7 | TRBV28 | CASSTSDRFYEQYF | TGTGCCAGCAGTACCTCGGACAGATTCTACGAGCAGTACTTC
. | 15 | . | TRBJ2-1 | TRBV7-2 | CASSLIWREYNEQFF | TGTGCCAGCAGCTTAATATGGAGGGAATACAATGAGCAGTTCTTC
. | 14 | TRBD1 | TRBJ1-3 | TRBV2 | CASTPTGEGNTIYF | TGTGCCAGCACCCCAACAGGGGAAGGAAACACCATATATTTT
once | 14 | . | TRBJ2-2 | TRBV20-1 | CSARDLRNPGELFF | TGCAGTGCTAGAGATCTTCGAAATCCCGGGGAGCTGTTTTTT
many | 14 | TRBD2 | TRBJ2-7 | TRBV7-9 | CASSLLGLGGEQYF | TGTGCCAGCAGCTTATTGGGACTCGGGGGGGAGCAGTACTTC
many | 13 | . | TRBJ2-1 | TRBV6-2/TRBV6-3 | CASSYGTFNEQFF | TGTGCCAGCAGTTACGGTACTTTCAATGAGCAGTTCTTC
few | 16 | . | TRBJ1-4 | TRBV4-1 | CASSQVPSATNEKLFF | TGCGCCAGCAGCCAAGTGCCATCTGCAACTAATGAAAAACTGTTTTTT
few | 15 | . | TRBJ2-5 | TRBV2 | CASSERGRIQETQYF | TGTGCCAGCAGTGAAAGGGGTCGGATTCAAGAGACCCAGTACTTC
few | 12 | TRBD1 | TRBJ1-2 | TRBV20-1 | CSASQGARGYTF | TGCAGTGCTTCACAGGGGGCGAGGGGCTACACCTTC
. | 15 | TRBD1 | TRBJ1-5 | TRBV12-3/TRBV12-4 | CASSPIGQANQPQHF | TGTGCCAGCAGTCCCATCGGACAGGCTAATCAGCCCCAGCATTTT
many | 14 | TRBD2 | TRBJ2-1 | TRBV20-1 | CSARDSELAGEQFF | TGCAGTGCTAGAGATTCGGAACTAGCGGGAGAGCAGTTCTTC
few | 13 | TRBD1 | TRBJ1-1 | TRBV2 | CASSETGITEAFF | TGTGCCAGCAGTGAGACAGGGATCACTGAAGCTTTCTTT
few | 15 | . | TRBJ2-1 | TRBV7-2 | CASSVRWVSYNEQFF | TGTGCCAGCAGCGTCCGTTGGGTATCCTACAATGAGCAGTTCTTC
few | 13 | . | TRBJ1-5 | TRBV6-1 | CASMRGSDQPQHF | TGTGCCAGCATGCGGGGTTCCGATCAGCCCCAGCATTTT
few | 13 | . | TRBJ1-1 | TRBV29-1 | CSVELGSSTEAFF | TGCAGCGTTGAGTTGGGATCGAGCACTGAAGCTTTCTTT
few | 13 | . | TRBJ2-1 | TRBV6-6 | CAGSRTERNEQFF | TGTGCCGGCAGCCGGACAGAACGAAATGAGCAGTTCTTC
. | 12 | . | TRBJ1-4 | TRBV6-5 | CANQGTNEKLFF | TGTGCCAACCAAGGGACTAATGAAAAACTGTTTTTT